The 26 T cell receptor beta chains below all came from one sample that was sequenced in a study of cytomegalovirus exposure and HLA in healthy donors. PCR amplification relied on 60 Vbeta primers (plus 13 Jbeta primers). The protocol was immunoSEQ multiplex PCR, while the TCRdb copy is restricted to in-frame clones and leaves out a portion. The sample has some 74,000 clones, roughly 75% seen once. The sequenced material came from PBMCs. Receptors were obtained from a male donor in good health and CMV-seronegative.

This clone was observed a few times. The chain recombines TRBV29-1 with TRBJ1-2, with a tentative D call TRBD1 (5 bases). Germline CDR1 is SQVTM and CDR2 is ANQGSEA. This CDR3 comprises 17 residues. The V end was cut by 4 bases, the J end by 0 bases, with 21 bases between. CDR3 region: CSVGAQGFFKANYGYTF. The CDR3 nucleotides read TGCAGCGTTGGGGCCCAGGGTTTCTTTAAAGCTAACTATGGCTACACCTTC.

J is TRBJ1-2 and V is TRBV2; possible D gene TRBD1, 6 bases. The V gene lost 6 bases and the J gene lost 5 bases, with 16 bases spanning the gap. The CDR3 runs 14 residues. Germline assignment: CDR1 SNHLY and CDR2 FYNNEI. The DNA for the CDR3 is TGTGCCAGCAGCCCAGGGGCCCGGGGTTATGGCTACACCTTC. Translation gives CASSPGARGYGYTF.

In nucleotides, the CDR3 is TGTGCCAGCAGCTTGTCGGCTAGCGGCACAGATACGCAGTATTTT. Translation gives CASSLSASGTDTQYF. This rearrangement joins TRBV5-4 to TRBJ2-3, with D possibly matching TRBD2 (6 bases). Trimming left V 1 base short and J 1 base short, with 10 bases between. This CDR3 has 15 amino acids. Germline CDR1 is SGHNT and CDR2 is YYREEE (reference sequence).

Here the CDR3 reads CASSVRQGLGDTQYF. The DNA for the CDR3 is TGTGCCAGCAGCGTCAGGCAGGGCCTCGGAGATACGCAGTATTTT. The rearrangement uses TRBV9 and TRBJ2-3; tentatively, D is TRBD1 (5 bases). Germline CDR1 is SGDLS and CDR2 is YYNGEE. CDR3 length: 15 amino acids. V lost 2 bases and J lost 5, with 15 bases in between.

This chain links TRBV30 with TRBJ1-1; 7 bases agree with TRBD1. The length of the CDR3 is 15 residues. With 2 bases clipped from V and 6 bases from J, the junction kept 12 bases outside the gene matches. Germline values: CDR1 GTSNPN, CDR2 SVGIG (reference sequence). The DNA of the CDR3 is TGTGCCTGGAGTACCCAGACAGGGATGGGGGCTGAAGCTTTCTTT. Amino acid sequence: CAWSTQTGMGAEAFF.

CDR3 bases: TGTGCCAGCGGGACAGGGGGGGCCAATCAGCCCCAGCATTTT. Encoded protein: CASGTGGANQPQHF. The chain is built from TRBV2 and TRBJ1-5; TRBD1 matches 11 bases. The CDR3 loop spans 14 amino acids. The ends lost 8 bases at V and 3 bases at J; junction bases unmatched: 3. CDR1 SNHLY and CDR2 FYNNEI come from the germline V gene.

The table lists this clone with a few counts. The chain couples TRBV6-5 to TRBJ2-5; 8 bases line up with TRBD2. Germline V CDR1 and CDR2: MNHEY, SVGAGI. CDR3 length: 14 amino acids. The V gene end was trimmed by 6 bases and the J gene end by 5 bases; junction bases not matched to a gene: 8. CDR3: CASSRSGGTETQYF. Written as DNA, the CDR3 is TGTGCCAGCAGCAGAAGCGGGGGCACCGAGACCCAGTACTTC.

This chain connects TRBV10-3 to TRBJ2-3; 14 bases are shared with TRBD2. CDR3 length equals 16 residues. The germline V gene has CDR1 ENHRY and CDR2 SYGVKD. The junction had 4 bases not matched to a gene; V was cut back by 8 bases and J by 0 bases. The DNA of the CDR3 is TGTGCCATCGGGACTAGCGGGGGAACTAGCACAGATACGCAGTATTTT. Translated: CAIGTSGGTSTDTQYF.

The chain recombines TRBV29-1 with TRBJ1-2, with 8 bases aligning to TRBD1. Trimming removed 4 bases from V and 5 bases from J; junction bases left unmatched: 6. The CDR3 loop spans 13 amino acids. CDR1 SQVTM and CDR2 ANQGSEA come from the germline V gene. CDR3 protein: CSVAEDREYGYTF. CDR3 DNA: TGCAGCGTTGCCGAGGACAGGGAGTATGGCTACACCTTC.

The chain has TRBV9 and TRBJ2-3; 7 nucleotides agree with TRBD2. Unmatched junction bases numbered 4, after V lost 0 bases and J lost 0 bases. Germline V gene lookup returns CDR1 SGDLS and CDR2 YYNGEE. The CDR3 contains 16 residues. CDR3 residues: CASSVAGGTSTDTQYF. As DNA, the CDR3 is TGTGCCAGCAGCGTAGCGGGGGGTACTAGCACAGATACGCAGTATTTT.

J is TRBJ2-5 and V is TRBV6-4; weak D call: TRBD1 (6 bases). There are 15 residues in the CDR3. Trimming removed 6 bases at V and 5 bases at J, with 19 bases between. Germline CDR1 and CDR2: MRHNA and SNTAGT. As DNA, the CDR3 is TGTGCCAGCAGACGAACCTCACAGGGTGCGGAGACCCAGTACTTC. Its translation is CASRRTSQGAETQYF.

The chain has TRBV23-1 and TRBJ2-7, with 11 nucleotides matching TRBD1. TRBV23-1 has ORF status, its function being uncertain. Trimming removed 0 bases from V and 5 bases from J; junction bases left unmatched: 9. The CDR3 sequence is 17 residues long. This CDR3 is CASSQSGQGERSDEQYF. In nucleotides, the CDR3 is TGCGCCAGCAGTCAATCGGGACAGGGGGAACGAAGCGACGAGCAGTACTTC.

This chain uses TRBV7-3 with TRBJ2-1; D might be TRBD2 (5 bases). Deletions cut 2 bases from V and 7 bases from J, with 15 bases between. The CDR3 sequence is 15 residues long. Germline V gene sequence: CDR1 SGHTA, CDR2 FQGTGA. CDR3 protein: CASSLERAVVNEQFF. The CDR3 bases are TGTGCCAGCAGCTTAGAGAGGGCCGTTGTGAATGAGCAGTTCTTC.

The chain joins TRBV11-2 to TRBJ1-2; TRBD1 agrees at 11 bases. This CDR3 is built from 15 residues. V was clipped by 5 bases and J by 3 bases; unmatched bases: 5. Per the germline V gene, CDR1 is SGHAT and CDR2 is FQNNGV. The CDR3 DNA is TGTGCCAGCAGCGCCTGGACAGGGGGCTACTATGGCTACACCTTC. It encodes CASSAWTGGYYGYTF.

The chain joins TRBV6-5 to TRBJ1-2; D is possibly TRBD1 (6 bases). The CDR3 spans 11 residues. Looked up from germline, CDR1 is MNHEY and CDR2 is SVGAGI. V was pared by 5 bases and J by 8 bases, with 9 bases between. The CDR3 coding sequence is TGTGCCAGCAGTAACAGGGTCGGCTACACCTTC. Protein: CASSNRVGYTF.

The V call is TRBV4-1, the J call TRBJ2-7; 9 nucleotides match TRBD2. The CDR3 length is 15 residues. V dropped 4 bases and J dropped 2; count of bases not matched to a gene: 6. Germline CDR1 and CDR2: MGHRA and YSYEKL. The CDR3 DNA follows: TGCGCCAGCAGCCCCCTTGCTAGCGGGGCCTACGAGCAGTACTTC. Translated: CASSPLASGAYEQYF.

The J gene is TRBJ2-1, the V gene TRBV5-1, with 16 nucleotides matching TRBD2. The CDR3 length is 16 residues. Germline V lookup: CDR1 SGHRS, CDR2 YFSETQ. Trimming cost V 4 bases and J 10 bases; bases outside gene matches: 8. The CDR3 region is CASSEGTSGGAGEQFF. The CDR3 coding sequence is TGCGCCAGCAGCGAAGGGACTAGCGGGGGGGCAGGGGAGCAGTTCTTC.

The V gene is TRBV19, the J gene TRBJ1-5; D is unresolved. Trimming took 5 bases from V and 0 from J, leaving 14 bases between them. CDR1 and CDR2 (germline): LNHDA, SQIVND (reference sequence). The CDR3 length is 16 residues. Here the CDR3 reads CASSPRTGYSNQPQHF. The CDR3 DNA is TGTGCCAGTAGTCCACGCACCGGGTATAGCAATCAGCCCCAGCATTTT.

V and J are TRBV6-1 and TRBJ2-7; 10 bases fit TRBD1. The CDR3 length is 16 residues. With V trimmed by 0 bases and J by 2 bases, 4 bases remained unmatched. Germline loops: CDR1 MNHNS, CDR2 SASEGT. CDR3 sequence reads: CASSEARGQGAYEQYF. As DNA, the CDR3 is TGTGCCAGCAGTGAAGCGCGAGGACAGGGGGCCTACGAGCAGTACTTC.

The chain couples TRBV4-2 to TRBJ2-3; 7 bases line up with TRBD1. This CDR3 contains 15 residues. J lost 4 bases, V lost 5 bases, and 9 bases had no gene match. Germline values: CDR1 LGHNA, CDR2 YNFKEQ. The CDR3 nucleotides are TGTGCCAGCAGCTTGGAAGGGGGCGCAGCAGATACGCAGTATTTT. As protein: CASSLEGGAADTQYF.

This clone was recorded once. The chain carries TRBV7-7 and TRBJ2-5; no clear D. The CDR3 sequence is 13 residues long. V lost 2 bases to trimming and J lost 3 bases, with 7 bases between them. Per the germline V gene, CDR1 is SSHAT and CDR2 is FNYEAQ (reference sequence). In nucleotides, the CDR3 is TGTGCCAGCAGCTTACTGAGAGAAGAGACCCAGTACTTC. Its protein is CASSLLREETQYF.

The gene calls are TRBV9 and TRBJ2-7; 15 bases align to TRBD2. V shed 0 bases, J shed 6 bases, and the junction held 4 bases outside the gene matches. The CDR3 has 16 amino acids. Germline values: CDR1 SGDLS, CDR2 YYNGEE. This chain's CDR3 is CASSVAGLAGGSEQYF. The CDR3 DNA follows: TGTGCCAGCAGCGTAGCGGGACTAGCGGGGGGAAGCGAGCAGTACTTC. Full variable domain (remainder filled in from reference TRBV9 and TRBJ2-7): DSGVTQTPKHLITATGQRVTLRCSPRSGDLSVYWYQQSLDQGLQFLIQYYNGEERAKGNILERFSAQQFPDLHSELNLSSLELGDSALYFCASSVAGLAGGSEQYFGPGTRLTVT.

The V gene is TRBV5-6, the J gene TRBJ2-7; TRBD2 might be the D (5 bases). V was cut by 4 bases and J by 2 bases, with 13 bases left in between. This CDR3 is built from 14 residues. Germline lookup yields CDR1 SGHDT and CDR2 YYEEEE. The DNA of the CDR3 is TGTGCCAGCAGCCTACGGAGCGGAGCCTACGAGCAGTACTTC. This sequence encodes CASSLRSGAYEQYF.

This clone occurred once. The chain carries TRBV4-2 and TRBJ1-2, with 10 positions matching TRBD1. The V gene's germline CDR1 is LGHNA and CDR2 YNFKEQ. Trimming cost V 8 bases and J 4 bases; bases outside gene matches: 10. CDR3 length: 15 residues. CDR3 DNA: TGTGCCAGCGTCCGGACAGGGGGGGAGACCTATGGCTACACCTTC. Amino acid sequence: CASVRTGGETYGYTF.

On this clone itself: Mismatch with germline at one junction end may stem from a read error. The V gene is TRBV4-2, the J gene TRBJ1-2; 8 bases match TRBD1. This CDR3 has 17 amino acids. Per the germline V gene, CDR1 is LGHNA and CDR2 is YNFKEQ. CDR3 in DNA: TGTGCCAGCAGCCGGGGGGGGCGCGACAGGGGAAAAAGTGGCTACCCCTTC. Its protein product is CASSRGGRDRGKSGYPF.

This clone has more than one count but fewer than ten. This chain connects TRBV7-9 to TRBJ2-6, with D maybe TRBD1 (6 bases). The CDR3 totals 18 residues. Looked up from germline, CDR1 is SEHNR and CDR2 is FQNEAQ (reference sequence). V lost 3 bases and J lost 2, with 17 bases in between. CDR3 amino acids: CASSLRFGQTAGANVLTF. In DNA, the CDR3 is TGTGCCAGCAGCTTGAGGTTTGGACAGACAGCTGGGGCCAACGTCCTGACTTTC.